This T cell receptor beta chain derives from a study of cytomegalovirus exposure and HLA in healthy donors. The PCR made use of 60 Vbeta and 13 Jbeta primers. In the original workflow: In a later analysis, the count reached about 80 million unique TCR beta chains, with approximately 11 million shared. Sequencing was performed with immunoSEQ multiplex PCR; in TCRdb, only in-frame clones are kept and a portion is missing. V and J calls and clone size are as listed in that table; D and trimming were resolved from the DNA. The sample carries about 110,000 clones, roughly 69% recorded once. This CDR3 has 15 residues. Trimming cost V 7 bases and J 1 base; bases outside gene matches: 7. The germline CDR1 and CDR2 sequences are SNHLY and FYNNEI. Regarding this clone: The antigen is unknown.

Study results and limitations: Likely technical artifact: a cluster of highly shared sequence variants.

V gene TRBV2 combines with J gene TRBJ2-7, with TRBD1 identical over 10 bases. This receptor was obtained from a woman aged 40 to 55 in good health and CMV-seropositive. Sequencing was performed on PBMCs. CDR3 loop: CASTAWTGGSYEQYF. The DNA for the CDR3 is TGTGCCAGCACCGCTTGGACAGGGGGATCCTACGAGCAGTACTTC.